The 8 T cell receptor beta chains below were found in one sample sequenced in a study of technical replicates of blood from a few donors. Sequencing was performed with immunoSEQ multiplex PCR; in TCRdb, only in-frame clones are kept and a portion is missing. The data show under 95,000 clones, with approximately 94% seen just once and around 0.25% held by the top ten. Sequencing used T cells isolated from PBMCs. These receptors were obtained from a human donor in good health.

The J gene is TRBJ2-1, the V gene TRBV5-1; TRBD1 might be the D (5 bases). V lost 5 bases, J lost 7 bases, and 13 bases lay in between. This CDR3 spans 13 amino acids. Germline CDR1 reads SGHRS; CDR2 reads YFSETQ. The CDR3: CASSQGVGNEQFF. CDR3 sequence (DNA): TGCGCCAGCAGTCAGGGCGTTGGGAATGAGCAGTTCTTC.

CDR3 DNA: TGTGCCAGCAGCTTTACGAGGGGGTCCTACGAGCAGTACTTC. It is translated as CASSFTRGSYEQYF. This rearrangement joins TRBV11-3 to TRBJ2-7; D is perhaps TRBD1 (6 bases). CDR1 is SGHNT, CDR2 YENEEA, per germline. The CDR3 is made up of 14 amino acids. V was cut by 3 bases and J by 1 base, with 10 bases left in between.

This clone was observed a handful of times. V is TRBV11-2 and J is TRBJ2-7, with 10 bases that match TRBD2. V shed 4 bases and J 0 bases; nucleotides not matched to a gene: 3. The germline CDR1 and CDR2 sequences are SGHAT and FQNNGV. This CDR3 spans 15 amino acids. Written as DNA, the CDR3 is TGTGCCAGCAGCTACCAGCGGGGGGGCTCCTACGAGCAGTACTTC. Translating it yields CASSYQRGGSYEQYF.

As DNA, the CDR3 is TGTGCCAGCAGCGTAGGGGACAGGGGTGGCTACACCTTC. It codes for CASSVGDRGGYTF. This chain connects TRBV9 to TRBJ1-2; 10 nucleotides line up with TRBD1. Germline V lookup: CDR1 SGDLS, CDR2 YYNGEE. The CDR3 sequence is 13 residues long. Trimming took 0 bases from V and 7 from J; bases not matched to a gene: 0.

J is TRBJ2-2 and V is TRBV28, with D uncertain. This CDR3 is built from 12 residues. Per germline, CDR1 MDHEN and CDR2 SYDVKM. Trimming pared 2 bases from V and 6 bases from J, leaving 4 bases between. CDR3 sequence reads: CASSLQAGELFF. The CDR3 bases are TGTGCCAGCAGTTTACAGGCCGGGGAGCTGTTTTTT.

The rearrangement uses TRBV5-6 and TRBJ1-5; 10 bases align to TRBD1. Germline CDR1 reads SGHDT; CDR2 reads YYEEEE. The CDR3 runs 17 residues. Germline trimming cut 1 base from V and 7 bases from J; bases unmatched to any gene: 11. The CDR3, as DNA: TGTGCCAGCAGCTTGCAGCGTGGGACAGGGGTTCGCCAGCCCCAGCATTTT. It is translated as CASSLQRGTGVRQPQHF.

The V gene is TRBV10-3, the J gene TRBJ1-5; D might be TRBD1 (6 bases). The CDR3 is made up of 12 amino acids. CDR1 is ENHRY, CDR2 SYGVKD, per germline. With 10 bases removed from V and 3 bases from J, the gap between germline ends came to 10 bases. The CDR3 DNA reads TGTGCCACACAGGGTAACAATCAGCCCCAGCATTTT. This gives the protein CATQGNNQPQHF.

This clone was detected only once. The chain links TRBV28 to TRBJ1-2; 8 bases map to TRBD1. The germline CDR1 and CDR2 sequences are MDHEN and SYDVKM. After removal of 5 bases from V and 2 bases from J, the junction contained 4 bases not matched to a gene. This CDR3 has 14 residues. The CDR3 DNA reads TGTGCCAGCAGTCTCGGACAGGGCAACTATGGCTACACCTTC. Its translation: CASSLGQGNYGYTF.